Below are 20 T cell receptor beta chains sequenced from a single sample in a study of control samples from healthy donors and cancer patients. Repertoires were generated with immunoSEQ multiplex PCR, while TCRdb's copy carries only in-frame clones and drops some. The data show 150,000 or so clones, over 85% seen once. The sequencing sample was made of blood. The origin of the receptors is a woman aged 55 to 70 in good health.

A few counts support this clone. V is TRBV5-4 and J is TRBJ1-1, with D possibly matching TRBD1 (5 bases). Deletions cut 4 bases from V and 1 base from J, with 8 bases between. The CDR3 runs 13 residues. Germline V gene lookup returns CDR1 SGHNT and CDR2 YYREEE (reference sequence). CDR3 coding DNA: TGTGCCAGCAGCCACGACAGGAACACTGAAGCTTTCTTT. Its translation: CASSHDRNTEAFF.

The chain combines TRBV9 with TRBJ1-2, with 7 bases identical to TRBD1. The V gene end was trimmed by 4 bases and the J gene end by 7 bases; junction bases not matched to a gene: 10. The CDR3 totals 14 residues. Germline CDR1 reads SGDLS; CDR2 reads YYNGEE. The CDR3 protein is CASSSHQGDGGYTF. Here the CDR3 DNA reads TGTGCCAGCAGCTCCCATCAGGGGGATGGTGGCTACACCTTC.

The gene calls are TRBV2 and TRBJ2-2, with D maybe TRBD1 (6 bases). This CDR3 is 16 amino acids long. V was trimmed by 8 bases and J by 1 base, leaving 17 bases between them. CDR1 is SNHLY and CDR2 is FYNNEI in the germline V gene. CDR3 residues: CASHPWTARNTGELFF. The CDR3 DNA reads TGTGCCAGCCACCCCTGGACAGCTAGGAACACCGGGGAGCTGTTTTTT. The full variable domain, completed using reference TRBV2 and TRBJ2-2, is EPEVTQTPSHQVTQMGQEVILRCVPISNHLYFYWYRQILGQKVEFLVSFYNNEISEKSEIFDDQFSVERPDGSNFTLKIRSTKLEDSAMYFCASHPWTARNTGELFFGEGSRLTVL.

The J gene is TRBJ2-5, the V gene TRBV2; TRBD1 matches 8 bases. The V gene end was trimmed by 10 bases and the J gene end by 2 bases; junction bases not matched to a gene: 12. In germline, CDR1 is SNHLY, CDR2 FYNNEI. CDR3 length: 15 residues. DNA for the CDR3: TGTGCCACCCTCACAGACAGGGGTCCACAAGAGACCCAGTACTTC. Amino acids: CATLTDRGPQETQYF.

The chain uses TRBV2 and TRBJ1-6; D is uncertain. The CDR3 contains 13 residues. V lost 7 bases and J 6 bases, leaving 10 bases between the germline ends. The germline gives CDR1 SNHLY, CDR2 FYNNEI. The CDR3 sequence: CASTVRVNSPLHF. CDR3 sequence (DNA): TGTGCCAGCACGGTGCGGGTTAATTCACCCCTCCACTTT.

The chain combines TRBV18 with TRBJ1-2; TRBD1 agrees at 7 bases. The J segment lost 5 bases and the V segment lost 6 bases, leaving 9 bases of the junction unmatched. Germline assignment: CDR1 KGHSH and CDR2 LQKENI. The CDR3 runs to 14 residues. CDR3 coding DNA: TGTGCCAGCTCCCCAGACAGGGCCCTATATGGCTACACCTTC. It encodes CASSPDRALYGYTF. The complete variable domain, with remaining parts taken from reference TRBV18 and TRBJ1-2, reads NAGVMQNPRHLVRRRGQEARLRCSPMKGHSHVYWYRQLPEEGLKFMVYLQKENIIDESGMPKERFSAEFPKEGPSILRIQQVVRGDSAAYFCASSPDRALYGYTFGSGTRLTVV.

The V gene is TRBV30, the J gene TRBJ1-2; a weak D match, TRBD1 (6 bases). The germline gives CDR1 GTSNPN, CDR2 SVGIG (reference sequence). The CDR3 runs 15 residues. V was clipped by 7 bases and J by 5 bases, with 23 bases between them. The chain's CDR3 is CAFSLRGNQGYGYTF. Here the CDR3 DNA reads TGTGCCTTTTCCTTGCGGGGGAATCAGGGGTATGGCTACACCTTC. Looking up the rest from reference TRBV30 and TRBJ1-2 gives the full variable domain: SQTIHQWPATLVQPVGSPLSLECTVEGTSNPNLYWYRQAAGRGLQLLFYSVGIGQISSEVPQNLSASRPQDRQFILSSKKLLLSDSGFYLCAFSLRGNQGYGYTFGSGTRLTVV.

The chain recombines TRBV19 with TRBJ1-5; TRBD1 aligns across 7 bases. Germline V gives CDR1 LNHDA, CDR2 SQIVND (reference sequence). This CDR3 is built from 15 residues. V was pared by 7 bases and J by 0 bases, with 6 bases of the junction left unmatched. CDR3 DNA sequence: TGTGCCAGTATGGGACAGACATATAGCAATCAGCCCCAGCATTTT. Translating it yields CASMGQTYSNQPQHF.

The chain couples TRBV4-1 to TRBJ1-4; TRBD1 agrees at 9 bases. J was trimmed by 4 bases and V by 1 base; bases with no gene match: 1. This CDR3 has 15 amino acids. Looked up from germline, CDR1 is MGHRA and CDR2 is YSYEKL. The CDR3 is CASSQGDRDNEKLFF. Written as DNA, the CDR3 is TGCGCCAGCAGCCAAGGGGACAGGGATAATGAAAAACTGTTTTTT.

The rearrangement joins TRBV7-3 to TRBJ1-2; 8 positions match TRBD1. The CDR3 covers 15 residues. Germline lookup yields CDR1 SGHTA and CDR2 FQGTGA. Germline trimming cut 0 bases from V and 5 bases from J; bases unmatched to any gene: 5. The CDR3 DNA is TGTGCCAGCAGCTTAACAGAGACAGGGGTGTATGGCTACACCTTC. Translation gives CASSLTETGVYGYTF. Combining the CDR3 with reference TRBV7-3 and TRBJ1-2 gives the whole variable domain GAGVSQTPSNKVTEKGKYVELRCDPISGHTALYWYRQSLGQGPEFLIYFQGTGAADDSGLPNDRFFAVRPEGSVSTLKIQRTERGDSAVYLCASSLTETGVYGYTFGSGTRLTVV.

This chain links TRBV29-1 with TRBJ1-1, with 9 bases fitting TRBD1. This CDR3 comprises 14 residues. Germline-derived CDR1 and CDR2 are SQVTM and ANQGSEA. Trimming cost V 6 bases and J 1 base; bases outside gene matches: 6. This CDR3 is CSVQGTGTNTEAFF. In nucleotides, the CDR3 is TGCAGCGTCCAAGGGACAGGGACGAACACTGAAGCTTTCTTT.

This clone was recorded only once. CDR3 coding DNA: TGTGCCAGTAGTACACCAAAGACAGTGAACACTGAAGCTTTCTTT. This translates into CASSTPKTVNTEAFF. The rearrangement joins TRBV19 to TRBJ1-1, with TRBD1 as a possible D gene (5 bases). V was clipped by 4 bases and J by 0 bases, with 12 bases between them. This CDR3 has 15 residues. From germline, CDR1 is LNHDA and CDR2 SQIVND (reference sequence).

V gene TRBV3-1 (or the pseudogene TRBV3-2) combines with J gene TRBJ2-3, with unresolved D. This CDR3 spans 16 amino acids. Per the germline V gene, CDR1 is LGHDT and CDR2 is YNNKEL (reference sequence). The V and J ends lost 3 bases and 2 bases respectively, with 15 bases between them. CDR3 sequence (DNA): TGTGCCAGCAGCCAGAGTTTCCGCCATAACACAGATACGCAGTATTTT. Its translation: CASSQSFRHNTDTQYF.

This chain links TRBV10-3 with TRBJ1-2, with TRBD1 matching 7 bases. With 6 bases clipped from V and 3 bases from J, the junction kept 4 bases outside the gene matches. Germline loops: CDR1 ENHRY, CDR2 SYGVKD. This CDR3 region has 13 residues. The CDR3 DNA reads as TGTGCCATCAGCCAGGACAGGTACTATGGCTACACCTTC. Translated, it gives CAISQDRYYGYTF.

The J gene is TRBJ1-1, the V gene TRBV29-1, with 8 bases matching TRBD1. In germline, CDR1 is SQVTM, CDR2 ANQGSEA. This CDR3 is 13 amino acids long. Trimming cost V 5 bases and J 1 base; bases outside gene matches: 3. This chain's CDR3 is CSVRGQENTEAFF. CDR3 DNA sequence: TGCAGCGTTAGGGGACAGGAGAACACTGAAGCTTTCTTT.

The chain recombines TRBV12-5 with TRBJ2-1; 11 bases match TRBD1. V lost 1 base, J lost 7 bases, and 6 bases stayed unmatched. This CDR3 comprises 16 residues. The germline gives CDR1 LGHNT, CDR2 FRNRAP. The CDR3 protein is CASGLAGQGDFNEQFF. DNA for the CDR3: TGTGCTAGTGGTTTGGCGGGACAGGGGGATTTTAATGAGCAGTTCTTC.

The CDR3 region has the DNA TGTGCCAGCAGCTTAGCCACAGGGACCCCTGAAGCTTTCTTT. Translating gives CASSLATGTPEAFF. The chain recombines TRBV7-2 with TRBJ1-1, with TRBD1 as a possible D gene (6 bases). In germline, CDR1 is SGHTA, CDR2 FQGNSA. The CDR3 loop spans 14 amino acids. Deletions cut 0 bases from V and 6 bases from J, with 11 bases between. Full variable domain (missing parts from reference TRBV7-2 and TRBJ1-1): GAGVSQSPSNKVTEKGKDVELRCDPISGHTALYWYRQSLGQGLEFLIYFQGNSAPDKSGLPSDRFSAERTGGSVSTLTIQRTQQEDSAVYLCASSLATGTPEAFFGQGTRLTVV.

The chain couples TRBV9 to TRBJ2-7, with 10 positions matching TRBD2. With 0 bases clipped from V and 1 base from J, the junction kept 4 bases outside the gene matches. Germline loops: CDR1 SGDLS, CDR2 YYNGEE. The CDR3 is 16 residues long. CDR3 residues: CASSVGLAGVSYEQYF. CDR3 in DNA: TGTGCCAGCAGCGTAGGTCTAGCGGGGGTTTCCTACGAGCAGTACTTC.

V gene TRBV9 combines with J gene TRBJ1-3; D is perhaps TRBD1 (5 bases). Trimming cost V 2 bases and J 2 bases, with 11 bases left between them. In germline, CDR1 is SGDLS, CDR2 YYNGEE. The CDR3 loop spans 15 amino acids. The CDR3 DNA reads TGTGCCAGCAGCGTTCAAGACAGTACTGGAAACACCATATATTTT. Translating gives CASSVQDSTGNTIYF.

The chain employs TRBV7-9 and TRBJ2-2; D is unclear. CDR1 SEHNR and CDR2 FQNEAQ come from the germline V gene (reference sequence). V lost 4 bases to trimming and J lost 4 bases, with 10 bases between them. The CDR3 totals 14 residues. The CDR3 DNA follows: TGTGCCAGCAGCTCCATGGGCCTCACCGGGGAGCTGTTTTTT. Its translation is CASSSMGLTGELFF.